This TCR beta chain appears in the sequencing data of a study of T cells in Graves' hyperthyroidism and ophthalmopathy. CDR1 and CDR2 from the germline V gene are MNHNS and SASEGT. CDR3 length: 17 residues. Losses at the gene ends were 1 base for V and 1 base for J; bases not matched to a gene: 6. RNA transcripts yielded amplified TCR beta CDR3 regions. A first-round RT-PCR of the TCR CDR3 used the HTBI primer set. MiXCR, applied by TCRdb to the multiplex PCR reads, yields one record per CDR3 protein. The sample lists approximately 600,000 distinct CDR3 sequences, around 21% occurring once. The source of this sequence is a man aged 30 to 39 with Graves' ophthalmopathy. Sequenced sample: blood. The rearrangement links TRBV6-1 to TRBJ1-3, with 8 bases fitting TRBD1. CDR3 nucleotide sequence: TGTGCCAGCAGTGAAGGGCAGGGGGCCAGTTCTGGAAACACCATATATTTT. This codes for CASSEGQGASSGNTIYF.